The clone carrying this T cell receptor (beta chain) was seen a single time. Antigen unknown. This specimen belongs to a study of shared clonotypes between healthy human individuals. Points from the study as a whole: Even with large depth, rarefaction showed that sorted-subset sequencing was incomplete.

The assay was immunoSEQ multiplex PCR, and TCRdb's table has in-frame clones only and misses some. This table has approximately 1.5 million clones, about 98.5% appearing once. Germline lookup yields CDR1 KGHSH and CDR2 LQKENI. The CDR3 loop spans 16 amino acids. V lost 0 bases and J lost 5; bases outside the gene matches: 5. The rearrangement joins TRBV18 to TRBJ1-5; 9 bases line up with TRBD1. Sequences were obtained from naive CD4+ T cells sorted from blood. Sample subset: CD45RA+ positively selected. This sequence originates from a man younger than 40 in good health. DNA for the CDR3: TGTGCCAGCTCACCACCGGGACAGGGAATCGATCAGCCCCAGCATTTT. It translates to CASSPPGQGIDQPQHF.